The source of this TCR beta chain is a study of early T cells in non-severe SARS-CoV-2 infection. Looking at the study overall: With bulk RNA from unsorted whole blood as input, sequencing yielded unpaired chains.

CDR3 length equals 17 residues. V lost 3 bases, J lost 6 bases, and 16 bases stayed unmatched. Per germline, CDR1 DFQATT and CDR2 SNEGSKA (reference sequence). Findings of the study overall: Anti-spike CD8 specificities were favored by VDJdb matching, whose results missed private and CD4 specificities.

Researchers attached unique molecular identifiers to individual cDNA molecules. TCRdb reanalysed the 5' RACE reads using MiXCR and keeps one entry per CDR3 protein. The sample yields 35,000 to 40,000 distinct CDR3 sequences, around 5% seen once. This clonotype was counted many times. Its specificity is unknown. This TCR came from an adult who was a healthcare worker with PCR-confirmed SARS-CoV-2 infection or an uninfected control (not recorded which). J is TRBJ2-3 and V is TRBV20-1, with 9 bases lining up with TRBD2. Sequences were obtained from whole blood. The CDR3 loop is CSASPQLAGPPPDTQYF. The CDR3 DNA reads TGCAGTGCTAGCCCTCAGCTAGCGGGACCTCCCCCCGATACGCAGTATTTT.